This T cell receptor beta chain derives from a study of T cell changes during pregnancy in multiple sclerosis. The assay was immunoSEQ multiplex PCR, and TCRdb's table has in-frame clones only and misses some. The profile shows approximately 41,000 clones, under 95% of them singletons. This CDR3 comprises 14 residues. CDR1 is SGHRS, CDR2 YFSETQ, per germline. V gave up 1 base and J gave up 3 bases, with 11 bases separating them. Sequencing used PBMCs (not recorded whether the cells were cultured). The chain links TRBV5-1 to TRBJ2-7; D is undetermined. The sequence was obtained from a female donor with multiple sclerosis, enrolled in a pregnancy study. CDR3 nucleotide sequence: TGCGCCAGCAGCTTGTCCCCCGCGGACTACGAGCAGTACTTC. Protein product: CASSLSPADYEQYF.